What follows are 17 T cell receptor beta chains derived from one specimen sequenced in a study of blood T cell repertoires in COVID-19. Method: immunoSEQ multiplex PCR; TCRdb's copy keeps in-frame clones and lacks some. The repertoire holds about 120,000 clones, over 75% seen once, with over 20% in the top ten. Sample: peripheral blood. The receptors stem from a woman of 80 years or more with acute or convalescent COVID-19.

V usage is TRBV6-6 and J usage is TRBJ1-2; possible D gene TRBD1, 6 bases. V was trimmed by 8 bases and J by 3 bases, leaving 22 bases between them. Germline CDR1 is MNHNY and CDR2 is SVGAGI (reference sequence). The CDR3 is made up of 16 amino acids. CDR3 nucleotide sequence: TGTGCCAGCGTATTAGGGGACGACAGGTGGGACTATGGCTACACCTTC. Encoded protein: CASVLGDDRWDYGYTF.

J is TRBJ2-2 and V is TRBV19, with 8 nucleotides matching TRBD1. Germline V CDR1 and CDR2: LNHDA, SQIVND (reference sequence). CDR3 size: 18 residues. With V trimmed by 1 base and J by 0 bases, 7 bases remained unmatched. CDR3 DNA: TGTGCCAGTAGTATAGGGTCCAGGGGGCCCTCGAACACCGGGGAGCTGTTTTTT. The encoded protein is CASSIGSRGPSNTGELFF.

The rearrangement uses TRBV9 and TRBJ1-1; D ambiguous. Germline V gene sequence: CDR1 SGDLS, CDR2 YYNGEE. V was pared by 0 bases and J by 7 bases, with 16 bases between. The CDR3 is 15 amino acids. The CDR3 region is CASSVAPILGSEAFF. In DNA form, the CDR3 reads TGTGCCAGCAGCGTAGCTCCCATCCTGGGCAGTGAAGCTTTCTTT.

V is TRBV6-5 and J is TRBJ1-2, with D uncertain. This CDR3 has 13 amino acids. The V gene lost 7 bases and the J gene lost 2 bases, with 11 bases spanning the gap. CDR1 MNHEY and CDR2 SVGAGI come from the germline V gene. The CDR3 protein is CASTPELNYGYTF. As DNA, the CDR3 is TGTGCCAGCACCCCCGAACTGAACTATGGCTACACCTTC.

The chain links TRBV2 to TRBJ2-7; a weak D match, TRBD1 (6 bases). The CDR3 is 14 amino acids. CDR1 SNHLY and CDR2 FYNNEI come from the germline V gene. V was pared by 3 bases and J by 0 bases, with 9 bases between. The DNA for the CDR3 is TGTGCCAGCAGTGAGCAGGGGCTCTCCTACGAGCAGTACGTC. It yields the protein CASSEQGLSYEQYV.

J is TRBJ2-1 and V is TRBV9; tentative D call: TRBD2 (5 bases). V dropped 0 bases and J dropped 3 bases, with 13 bases sitting between them. The CDR3 totals 16 residues. CDR1 and CDR2 (germline): SGDLS, YYNGEE. The CDR3 loop reads CASSVATRSDYNEQFF. CDR3 sequence (DNA): TGTGCCAGCAGCGTAGCTACTAGATCAGACTACAATGAGCAGTTCTTC. The variable domain in full, completed from reference TRBV9 and TRBJ2-1, reads DSGVTQTPKHLITATGQRVTLRCSPRSGDLSVYWYQQSLDQGLQFLIQYYNGEERAKGNILERFSAQQFPDLHSELNLSSLELGDSALYFCASSVATRSDYNEQFFGPGTRLTVL.

CDR3 in DNA: TGTGCCAGCATTAGTTATAAGGGGGATACTGAAGCTTTCTTT. Translating it yields CASISYKGDTEAFF. This chain uses TRBV6-5 with TRBJ1-1; the D gene is possibly TRBD1 (6 bases). The CDR3 covers 14 residues. Germline V gene lookup returns CDR1 MNHEY and CDR2 SVGAGI. Between the trimmed V and J ends, which lost 7 bases and 5 bases, there was a span of 17 bases.

The chain employs TRBV7-2 and TRBJ2-5, with TRBD1 identical over 10 bases. The CDR3 consists of 14 residues. V was clipped by 4 bases and J by 5 bases; unmatched bases: 4. CDR1 SGHTA and CDR2 FQGNSA come from the germline V gene. DNA for the CDR3: TGTGCCAGCAGCTGGGACAGGGGACGGGAGACCCAGTACTTC. The encoded protein is CASSWDRGRETQYF.

J is TRBJ2-1 and V is TRBV29-1; D uncertain. The CDR3 length is 13 residues. The V gene's germline CDR1 is SQVTM and CDR2 ANQGSEA. The V end was cut by 8 bases, the J end by 3 bases, with 14 bases between. The DNA of the CDR3 is TGCAGCTCCCAAGCCGAATACTACAATGAGCAGTTCTTC. It yields the protein CSSQAEYYNEQFF.

The J gene is TRBJ1-2, the V gene TRBV29-1, with 8 bases lining up with TRBD1. Germline CDR1 is SQVTM and CDR2 is ANQGSEA. This CDR3 is 13 amino acids long. Trimming at V came to 6 bases and at J to 2 bases, leaving 5 bases not matched to a gene. CDR3 in amino acids: CSVWTGLNYGYTF. The CDR3 DNA reads TGCAGCGTCTGGACAGGGCTGAACTATGGCTACACCTTC.

Of note for this clone: Its ends do not fully match the called genes, so a read error is possible. The chain uses TRBV5-1 and TRBJ2-1; 10 bases align to TRBD1. Germline CDR1 reads SGHRS; CDR2 reads YFSETQ. The CDR3 totals 14 residues. CDR3 sequence (DNA): TGCGCCAGCAGATTGGGGACAGGGGCAGGTGAGCAGTTCTTC. This translates into CASRLGTGAGEQFF.

CDR3 DNA: TGTGCCAGCAGCCGAACAGCGGGGGACTACTACGAGCAGTACTTC. It is translated as CASSRTAGDYYEQYF. The chain couples TRBV3-1 (or the pseudogene TRBV3-2) to TRBJ2-7, with TRBD2 identical over 8 bases. CDR3 length equals 15 residues. V was pared by 4 bases and J by 3 bases, with 8 bases of the junction left unmatched. Per germline, CDR1 LGHDT and CDR2 YNNKEL (reference sequence).

This clone appeared a single time. The chain couples TRBV28 to TRBJ1-1; D remains ambiguous. V lost 7 bases, J lost 5 bases, and 14 bases lay in between. From germline, CDR1 is MDHEN and CDR2 SYDVKM. This CDR3 is 13 amino acids long. CDR3 sequence reads: CASISPWRTEAFF. In nucleotides, the CDR3 is TGTGCCAGCATAAGCCCCTGGAGGACTGAAGCTTTCTTT.

The chain links TRBV3-1 (or the pseudogene TRBV3-2) to TRBJ2-3; D remains ambiguous. This CDR3 spans 13 amino acids. The ends were cut back, 5 bases at V and 5 bases at J, with 11 bases in the middle. Per germline, CDR1 LGHDT and CDR2 YNNKEL (reference sequence). CDR3 region: CASSGSRLDTQYF. In DNA, the CDR3 is TGTGCCAGCAGCGGGTCAAGACTAGATACGCAGTATTTT.

The chain employs TRBV5-1 and TRBJ1-6, with D perhaps matching TRBD1 (5 bases). Germline V gene sequence: CDR1 SGHRS, CDR2 YFSETQ. Between the trimmed V and J ends, which lost 4 bases and 7 bases, there was a span of 15 bases. The CDR3 loop spans 15 amino acids. The CDR3 DNA is TGCGCCAGCAGCCCGGCCGGGGGGGGAAATTCACCCCTCCACTTT. Protein: CASSPAGGGNSPLHF. Based on the CDR3 plus reference TRBV5-1 and TRBJ1-6, the full variable domain is KAGVTQTPRYLIKTRGQQVTLSCSPISGHRSVSWYQQTPGQGLQFLFEYFSETQRNKGNFPGRFSGRQFSNSRSEMNVSTLELGDSALYLCASSPAGGGNSPLHFGNGTRLTVT.

V and J are TRBV6-6 and TRBJ2-5; TRBD2 is a possible D gene (6 bases). The germline V gene encodes CDR1 MNHNY and CDR2 SVGAGI (reference sequence). The length of the CDR3 is 15 residues. Trimming shortened V by 4 bases and J by 6 bases, and 18 bases separated the two germline ends. The CDR3 sequence: CASSSRGLVVKTQYF. CDR3 DNA: TGTGCCAGCAGTTCCCGGGGGTTGGTTGTTAAGACCCAGTACTTC.

V gene TRBV3-1 (or the pseudogene TRBV3-2) combines with J gene TRBJ1-3; a weak D match, TRBD1 (5 bases). The CDR3 runs 14 residues. With 3 bases removed from V and 9 bases from J, the gap between germline ends came to 15 bases. Germline values: CDR1 LGHDT, CDR2 YNNKEL (reference sequence). The CDR3 DNA is TGTGCCAGCAGCCATACACAGGATCGAGGCACCATATATTTT. Its translation: CASSHTQDRGTIYF.